Below are 25 T cell receptor beta chains sequenced from a single sample in a study of CD8 T cell repertoires and HIV-1 epitope variants. The antigens of these receptors remain unknown. Data came from immunoSEQ multiplex PCR; TCRdb stores just in-frame clones and leaves some out. The data hold approximately 1,800 clones, with just over 70% observed a single time. The sample was cultured CD8+ T cells derived from PBMCs. These receptors were collected from a male donor with HIV.

V is TRBV28 and J is TRBJ2-7, with D unresolved. Trimming left V 6 bases short and J 5 bases short, with 11 bases between. The germline V gene has CDR1 MDHEN and CDR2 SYDVKM. CDR3 size: 12 residues. Here the CDR3 reads CASRSSLHEQYF. CDR3 coding DNA: TGTGCCAGCAGGTCATCCCTACACGAGCAGTACTTC.

J is TRBJ2-7 and V is TRBV7-2, with D perhaps TRBD1 or TRBD2 (6 bases each). Looked up from germline, CDR1 is SGHTA and CDR2 is FQGNSA. This CDR3 has 16 amino acids. Trimming took off 5 bases at V and 5 bases at J, with 22 bases between the two ends. CDR3 sequence (DNA): TGTGCCAGCAGCCCGGGGGTTATGGGGGCGGAGGACGAGCAGTACTTC. Its protein is CASSPGVMGAEDEQYF.

The chain joins TRBV6-1 to TRBJ2-7, with D unresolved. Per the germline V gene, CDR1 is MNHNS and CDR2 is SASEGT. Between the trimmed V and J ends, which lost 1 base and 2 bases, there was a span of 9 bases. The length of the CDR3 is 14 residues. The CDR3 is CASSEGAGPYEQYF. In DNA form, the CDR3 reads TGTGCCAGCAGTGAAGGAGCAGGTCCCTACGAGCAGTACTTC.

The J gene is TRBJ1-3, the V gene TRBV7-2, with D perhaps matching TRBD1 (6 bases). The V end lost 5 bases, the J end lost 4 bases, and 18 bases lay between the germline ends. The CDR3 length is 16 residues. Germline CDR1 and CDR2: SGHTA and FQGNSA. In DNA, the CDR3 is TGTGCCAGCAGCCCCCCCTCGGCCGGGACAGGAAACACCATATATTTT. Translation: CASSPPSAGTGNTIYF.

The V call is TRBV5-5, the J call TRBJ2-1; D is unclear. The CDR3 totals 13 residues. The germline CDR1 and CDR2 sequences are SGHKS and YYEKEE (reference sequence). The V gene lost 2 bases and the J gene lost 1 base, with 4 bases spanning the gap. CDR3 sequence (DNA): TGTGCCAGCAGCTTAGTTTCCTACAATGAGCAGTTCTTC. This translates into CASSLVSYNEQFF.

The chain recombines TRBV27 with TRBJ1-2; perhaps TRBD1 as D (5 bases). Trimming removed 0 bases from V and 4 bases from J, with 12 bases in between. The CDR3 consists of 15 residues. Germline V CDR1 and CDR2: MNHEY, SMNVEV (reference sequence). Written as DNA, the CDR3 is TGTGCCAGCAGTTTATCAGAGGACACACCCTATGGCTACACCTTC. It encodes CASSLSEDTPYGYTF.

The gene calls are TRBV28 and TRBJ2-7; 8 bases line up with TRBD1. This CDR3 contains 17 residues. V was clipped by 4 bases and J by 0 bases; unmatched bases: 11. Germline V gives CDR1 MDHEN, CDR2 SYDVKM. CDR3 DNA sequence: TGTGCCAGCAGTTCATATTCTGGGGACAGGAGCTCCTACGAGCAGTACTTC. The encoded protein is CASSSYSGDRSSYEQYF.

The chain uses TRBV19 and TRBJ1-1; D not certain. CDR3 size: 12 residues. The germline V gene encodes CDR1 LNHDA and CDR2 SQIVND (reference sequence). The V and J ends lost 1 base and 7 bases respectively, with 7 bases between them. The CDR3 DNA reads TGTGCCAGTAGTATAGGGAGCATTGAAGCTTTCTTT. The encoded protein is CASSIGSIEAFF.

The rearrangement uses TRBV6-5 and TRBJ2-1; the match to TRBD1 covers 8 bases. This CDR3 has 16 amino acids. The V gene end was trimmed by 0 bases and the J gene end by 6 bases; junction bases not matched to a gene: 7. CDR1 is MNHEY, CDR2 SVGAGI, per germline. The CDR3 bases are TGTGCCAGCAGTTACTCGTCTGCCACAGGGGGCAATGAGCAGTTCTTC. This encodes CASSYSSATGGNEQFF.

The V and J genes are TRBV10-3 and TRBJ2-5; 9 positions match TRBD2. The CDR3 length is 16 residues. V trimming: 4 bases; J trimming: 2 bases; junction bases outside the gene matches: 8. CDR1 ENHRY and CDR2 SYGVKD come from the germline V gene. CDR3 residues: CAISGPSTSGQETQYF. In DNA form, the CDR3 reads TGTGCCATCAGTGGTCCCTCCACTAGCGGGCAAGAGACCCAGTACTTC.

The genes are TRBV7-9 and TRBJ2-1, with unresolved D. This CDR3 has 13 amino acids. Trimming removed 1 base at V and 3 bases at J, with 4 bases between. CDR1 is SEHNR, CDR2 FQNEAQ, per germline (reference sequence). The CDR3 DNA reads as TGTGCCAGCAGCTTAGGCAGCTACAATGAGCAGTTCTTC. This translates into CASSLGSYNEQFF.

This rearrangement joins TRBV19 to TRBJ2-1, with 11 bases that match TRBD1. The CDR3 loop spans 17 amino acids. Per the germline V gene, CDR1 is LNHDA and CDR2 is SQIVND (reference sequence). The ends lost 1 base at V and 0 bases at J; junction bases unmatched: 2. The CDR3 reads CASSIGTGGDSYNEQFF. The CDR3, as DNA: TGTGCCAGTAGTATAGGGACAGGGGGCGACTCCTACAATGAGCAGTTCTTC. Together with reference TRBV19 and TRBJ2-1, the CDR3 gives the full variable domain: DGGITQSPKYLFRKEGQNVTLSCEQNLNHDAMYWYRQDPGQGLRLIYYSQIVNDFQKGDIAEGYSVSREKKESFPLTVTSAQKNPTAFYLCASSIGTGGDSYNEQFFGPGTRLTVL.

This clone has more than one count but fewer than ten. This chain links TRBV6-5 with TRBJ1-5, with 8 positions matching TRBD1. V shed 6 bases and J 7 bases; nucleotides not matched to a gene: 8. The CDR3 contains 14 residues. Germline CDR1 and CDR2: MNHEY and SVGAGI. The CDR3 region has the DNA TGTGCCAGCAGATCCGGACAGGGAAAACAGCCCCAGCATTTT. This encodes CASRSGQGKQPQHF.

The table lists this clone with a count of one. The genes are TRBV15 and TRBJ1-1; unclear D gene. CDR1 and CDR2 from the germline V gene are LNHNV and YYDKDF (reference sequence). V lost 0 bases, J lost 2 bases, and 10 bases lay in between. The CDR3 contains 15 residues. CDR3: CATSRDRGLNTEAFF. CDR3 in DNA: TGTGCCACCAGCAGAGACCGGGGTTTAAACACTGAAGCTTTCTTT.

Details on this clone: A junction end diverges from the germline sequence, so it may reflect a read error. The V call is TRBV10-1, the J call TRBJ1-2; D call uncertain. This CDR3 has 16 residues. CDR1 and CDR2 from the germline V gene are WNHNN and SYGVQD (reference sequence). CDR3 sequence: CASSIIGSRKTYGYTF. Written as DNA, the CDR3 is TGCGCCAGCAGTATAATCGGATCGCGAAAGACCTATGGCTACACATTC.

The chain is built from TRBV28 and TRBJ2-1; TRBD1 is a possible D gene (6 bases). From germline, CDR1 is MDHEN and CDR2 SYDVKM. V was trimmed by 5 bases and J by 6 bases, leaving 17 bases between them. The CDR3 contains 15 residues. The CDR3 sequence: CASSARTEKVNEQFF. As DNA, the CDR3 is TGTGCCAGCAGTGCCCGGACAGAAAAGGTCAATGAGCAGTTCTTC. Full variable domain (missing parts from reference TRBV28 and TRBJ2-1): DVKVTQSSRYLVKRTGEKVFLECVQDMDHENMFWYRQDPGLGLRLIYFSYDVKMKEKGDIPEGYSVSREKKERFSLILESASTNQTSMYLCASSARTEKVNEQFFGPGTRLTVL.

The chain is built from TRBV5-1 and TRBJ2-7; 10 bases line up with TRBD1. The CDR3 spans 14 residues. CDR1 and CDR2 (germline): SGHRS, YFSETQ. The V segment lost 2 bases and the J segment 2 bases; nucleotides outside the gene matches: 1. The CDR3 nucleotides are TGCGCCAGCAGCTTCGGGACAGGGGCCTACGAGCAGTACTTC. It codes for CASSFGTGAYEQYF.

V gene TRBV2 combines with J gene TRBJ2-1; TRBD2 aligns across 8 bases. Germline CDR1 SNHLY, CDR2 FYNNEI. The CDR3 totals 14 residues. V lost 4 bases to trimming and J lost 7 bases; unmatched junction nucleotides: 6. The CDR3 protein is CASSVGPSGNEQFF. The CDR3 DNA reads TGTGCCAGCAGTGTTGGCCCTAGCGGGAATGAGCAGTTCTTC.

The J gene is TRBJ2-2, the V gene TRBV28; TRBD2 might be the D (6 bases). The germline gives CDR1 MDHEN, CDR2 SYDVKM. This CDR3 region has 16 residues. V was clipped by 5 bases and J by 7 bases, with 20 bases between them. The CDR3 region has the DNA TGTGCCAGCAGTGACCCGGGACTCCAGACCCACGGGGAGCTGTTTTTT. This sequence encodes CASSDPGLQTHGELFF. The variable domain in full, with the rest retrieved from reference TRBV28 and TRBJ2-2, is DVKVTQSSRYLVKRTGEKVFLECVQDMDHENMFWYRQDPGLGLRLIYFSYDVKMKEKGDIPEGYSVSREKKERFSLILESASTNQTSMYLCASSDPGLQTHGELFFGEGSRLTVL.

A few counts support this clone. J is TRBJ2-5 and V is TRBV5-6; no definite D call. CDR1 and CDR2 (germline): SGHDT, YYEEEE. CDR3 length equals 14 residues. Trimming pared 2 bases from V and 2 bases from J, leaving 10 bases between. In DNA, the CDR3 is TGTGCCAGCAGCTTCCTAACACCTCAAGAGACCCAGTACTTC. It specifies CASSFLTPQETQYF.

The chain links TRBV11-3 to TRBJ1-1, with no clear D. The germline V gene encodes CDR1 SGHNT and CDR2 YENEEA. The V end was cut by 6 bases, the J end by 0 bases, with 8 bases between. CDR3 length equals 13 residues. CDR3 region: CASSFQMNTEAFF. CDR3 nucleotide sequence: TGTGCCAGCAGTTTTCAGATGAACACTGAAGCTTTCTTT.

A note on this clone: One end of the junction does not line up with germline, which may come from a read error. This specimen includes other DNA sequences encoding the same CDR3. The rearrangement joins TRBV6-5 to TRBJ1-5; possible D gene TRBD1, 6 bases. The CDR3 sequence is 15 residues long. Germline CDR1 is MNHEY and CDR2 is SVGAGI. DNA of the CDR3: TGTGCCAGCAGTGGGGGGCAGGGGATACATCAACCCCAGCATTTT. It translates to CASSGGQGIHQPQHF.

The rearrangement joins TRBV7-9 to TRBJ1-2; weak D call: TRBD1 (5 bases). Trimming left V 1 base short and J 8 bases short, with 14 bases between. Germline CDR1 and CDR2: SEHNR and FQNEAQ (reference sequence). CDR3 length: 14 amino acids. DNA for the CDR3: TGTGCCAGCAGCTTAGAAAGCCGGGGCGGCGGCTACACCTTC. This encodes CASSLESRGGGYTF.

This clone has just a few counts. The V and J genes are TRBV28 and TRBJ2-2; unclear D gene. The CDR3 is 13 residues long. Germline lookup yields CDR1 MDHEN and CDR2 SYDVKM. The V end lost 2 bases, the J end lost 4 bases, and 5 bases lay between the germline ends. The CDR3 bases are TGTGCCAGCAGTTTAACCCGCACCGGGGAGCTGTTTTTT. Protein product: CASSLTRTGELFF.

This clone was observed a handful of times. V usage is TRBV28 and J usage is TRBJ2-7; 10 positions match TRBD2. Per the germline V gene, CDR1 is MDHEN and CDR2 is SYDVKM. The V and J ends lost 6 bases and 0 bases, in that order; junction bases with no gene match: 17. CDR3 size: 19 residues. The CDR3 is CASSLTVRMGTSDSYEQYF. DNA for the CDR3: TGTGCCAGCAGCCTAACCGTTCGTATGGGGACTAGCGACTCCTACGAGCAGTACTTC. The whole variable domain, remainder taken from reference TRBV28 and TRBJ2-7, is DVKVTQSSRYLVKRTGEKVFLECVQDMDHENMFWYRQDPGLGLRLIYFSYDVKMKEKGDIPEGYSVSREKKERFSLILESASTNQTSMYLCASSLTVRMGTSDSYEQYFGPGTRLTVT.